One sample yielded the 8 T cell receptor beta chains listed below, sequenced in a study of blood T cell repertoires in COVID-19. Measured with immunoSEQ multiplex PCR; TCRdb has only the in-frame clones, and not every one. The sample comprises 390,000 or so clones, 70% to 90% of which are singletons, and 1.4% rests with the top ten. The sequenced material came from peripheral blood. These TCRs come from a woman in her thirties with active or convalescent COVID-19.

This rearrangement joins TRBV11-1 to TRBJ1-2; 7 bases are shared with TRBD1. Germline values: CDR1 SGHAT, CDR2 FQDESV (reference sequence). This CDR3 is built from 14 residues. The trim removed 2 bases at V and 7 bases at J, leaving 7 bases unmatched. The CDR3 loop is CASSLTTGDAGYTF. CDR3 coding DNA: TGTGCCAGCAGCTTAACAACAGGGGATGCTGGCTACACCTTC.

The V gene is TRBV5-4, the J gene TRBJ2-7, with TRBD1 identical over 8 bases. Germline values: CDR1 SGHNT, CDR2 YYREEE (reference sequence). The J segment lost 3 bases and the V segment lost 3 bases, leaving 17 bases of the junction unmatched. This CDR3 region has 18 residues. CDR3 in DNA: TGTGCCAGCAGCTGGATGTCGACAGGGGCCATTCAAGGCTACGAGCAGTACTTC. Translating gives CASSWMSTGAIQGYEQYF.

The chain carries TRBV5-1 and TRBJ1-1; weak D call: TRBD1 (5 bases). CDR3 length: 14 amino acids. Germline loops: CDR1 SGHRS, CDR2 YFSETQ. V was shortened by 0 bases and J by 0 bases, with 6 bases between the two germline ends. CDR3 in DNA: TGCGCCAGCAGCTTGGGACAGATGAACACTGAAGCTTTCTTT. Protein sequence: CASSLGQMNTEAFF.

The genes are TRBV28 and TRBJ1-1, with 10 bases lining up with TRBD1. The CDR3 covers 14 residues. From germline, CDR1 is MDHEN and CDR2 SYDVKM. The junction had 6 bases not matched to a gene; V was cut back by 1 base and J by 10 bases. Here the CDR3 reads CASSLLGQGSRAFF. The CDR3 DNA is TGTGCCAGCAGTTTATTGGGACAGGGGTCGCGAGCTTTCTTT.

This clone was counted between two and nine times. The chain recombines TRBV7-9 with TRBJ2-7; a weak D match, TRBD1 (5 bases). Germline V CDR1 and CDR2: SEHNR, FQNEAQ (reference sequence). Trimming shortened V by 5 bases and J by 3 bases, and 8 bases separated the two germline ends. This CDR3 region has 12 residues. CDR3 residues: CASSQGVYEQYF. In DNA, the CDR3 is TGTGCCAGCAGCCAAGGGGTCTACGAGCAGTACTTC.

The chain is built from TRBV10-3 and TRBJ2-4; possible D gene TRBD1, 5 bases. Trimming took 0 bases from V and 13 from J, leaving 13 bases between them. Germline V gene lookup returns CDR1 ENHRY and CDR2 SYGVKD. This CDR3 spans 13 amino acids. CDR3 coding DNA: TGTGCCATCAGTGAGTCGCCAGAACAGGAACAGTACTTC. Translated: CAISESPEQEQYF.

The rearrangement joins TRBV13 to TRBJ1-1, with D perhaps matching TRBD1 (6 bases). This CDR3 has 15 amino acids. Per the germline V gene, CDR1 is PRHDT and CDR2 is FYEKMQ (reference sequence). Trimming left V 3 bases short and J 6 bases short, with 17 bases between. The CDR3: CASSLGTQGAAEAFF. The CDR3 DNA reads TGTGCCAGCAGCTTGGGGACACAGGGCGCGGCTGAAGCTTTCTTT.

This sequence joins TRBV2 and TRBJ2-7; TRBD1 matches at 12 bases. This CDR3 has 15 residues. Germline V gene lookup returns CDR1 SNHLY and CDR2 FYNNEI. With V trimmed by 4 bases and J by 2 bases, 3 bases remained unmatched. The CDR3 DNA sequence: TGTGCCAGCAGTGTGGGACAGGGGGCGACCTACGAGCAGTACTTC. Residues: CASSVGQGATYEQYF.